One and the same sample provided the 22 T cell receptor beta chains below, sequenced in a study of blood T cell repertoires in COVID-19. Produced via immunoSEQ multiplex PCR; TCRdb's table is partial and in-frame only. The sample holds some 170,000 clones, approximately 90% seen once. Sequenced input: peripheral blood. The receptors originated from a woman in her fifties or sixties with acute or convalescent COVID-19.

The chain employs TRBV27 and TRBJ1-2, with D unresolved. CDR3 length: 16 residues. The germline V and J ends were trimmed by 8 bases and 3 bases, with 22 bases remaining between them. Germline V CDR1 and CDR2: MNHEY, SMNVEV (reference sequence). In nucleotides, the CDR3 is TGTGCCAGCGCCCCATACCGCTCCGGGTCCGACTATGGCTACACCTTC. Translation gives CASAPYRSGSDYGYTF.

The rearrangement joins TRBV6-5 to TRBJ1-2, with D unclear. CDR3 length: 15 residues. Trimming removed 0 bases from V and 4 bases from J, with 12 bases in between. The germline V gene has CDR1 MNHEY and CDR2 SVGAGI. The CDR3 bases are TGTGCCAGCAGTTACTCGAACTCGGGATCCTATGGCTACACCTTC. Residues: CASSYSNSGSYGYTF.

This chain joins TRBV11-3 and TRBJ2-2; maybe TRBD1 (5 bases). Trimming cost V 1 base and J 6 bases, with 6 bases left between them. This CDR3 spans 13 amino acids. Germline V gene data show CDR1 as SGHNT and CDR2 as YENEEA. The CDR3 is CASSLVGAGELFF. The CDR3 DNA reads TGTGCCAGCAGCTTAGTAGGGGCCGGGGAGCTGTTTTTT. The whole variable domain, filled in from reference TRBV11-3 and TRBJ2-2, reads EAGVVQSPRYKIIEKKQPVAFWCNPISGHNTLYWYLQNLGQGPELLIRYENEEAVDDSQLPKDRFSAERLKGVDSTLKIQPAELGDSAVYLCASSLVGAGELFFGEGSRLTVL.

The gene calls are TRBV6-2 or TRBV6-3 and TRBJ1-6; D remains ambiguous. The CDR3 sequence is 13 residues long. Germline CDR1 reads MNHEY; CDR2 reads SVGEGT. The V and J ends lost 4 bases and 6 bases respectively, with 7 bases between them. Written as DNA, the CDR3 is TGTGCCAGCAGTTTACAGACTAATTCACCCCTCCACTTT. Residues: CASSLQTNSPLHF.

The rearrangement uses TRBV9 and TRBJ2-1; D unresolved. Trimming cost V 0 bases and J 0 bases, with 7 bases left between them. The CDR3 covers 15 residues. The germline gives CDR1 SGDLS, CDR2 YYNGEE. The CDR3 loop is CASSVASPSYNEQFF. The CDR3 DNA follows: TGTGCCAGCAGCGTAGCCTCCCCCTCCTACAATGAGCAGTTCTTC.

The chain combines TRBV7-9 with TRBJ1-2; D unclear. The V end was cut by 3 bases, the J end by 4 bases, with 12 bases between. The CDR3 spans 14 residues. Germline V gives CDR1 SEHNR, CDR2 FQNEAQ (reference sequence). The CDR3 loop is CASSLGPNRYGYTF. The CDR3 nucleotides read TGTGCCAGCAGCTTGGGCCCCAACCGCTATGGCTACACCTTC.

The chain couples TRBV5-4 to TRBJ1-1; D remains unclear. This CDR3 is built from 14 residues. The V gene lost 3 bases and the J gene lost 4 bases, with 13 bases spanning the gap. From germline, CDR1 is SGHNT and CDR2 YYREEE (reference sequence). The CDR3 here is CASSSAWRGTEAFF. The CDR3 DNA reads TGTGCCAGCAGCTCCGCGTGGCGGGGCACTGAAGCTTTCTTT.

The sample holds a few counts of this clone. This sequence joins TRBV7-2 and TRBJ1-1; D is possibly TRBD1 (6 bases). This CDR3 spans 14 amino acids. Trimming took 0 bases from V and 4 from J, leaving 9 bases between them. CDR1 is SGHTA and CDR2 is FQGNSA in the germline V gene. The CDR3 spells CASSLAQGSTEAFF. CDR3 DNA sequence: TGTGCCAGCAGCTTAGCTCAGGGGTCCACTGAAGCTTTCTTT.

This clone has a single count. The V and J genes are TRBV6-5 and TRBJ1-1; D not certain. Trimming cost V 7 bases and J 5 bases, with 20 bases left between them. The CDR3 totals 15 residues. Looked up from germline, CDR1 is MNHEY and CDR2 is SVGAGI. The CDR3 region has the DNA TGTGCCAGCACCGAATGGAGGACCTCGCGGACTGAAGCTTTCTTT. Translating gives CASTEWRTSRTEAFF.

The chain employs TRBV5-5 and TRBJ1-1, with a tentative D call TRBD1 (5 bases). The germline CDR1 and CDR2 sequences are SGHKS and YYEKEE (reference sequence). V dropped 6 bases and J dropped 5 bases, with 17 bases sitting between them. The CDR3 totals 14 residues. The CDR3 region has the DNA TGTGCCAGCACCTTAGGAAGACAGACGACTGAAGCTTTCTTT. This encodes CASTLGRQTTEAFF.

This rearrangement joins TRBV6-5 to TRBJ1-4; D gene ambiguous. V was trimmed by 0 bases and J by 8 bases, leaving 10 bases between them. CDR3 length equals 14 residues. Germline CDR1 is MNHEY and CDR2 is SVGAGI. The chain's CDR3 is CASSYSGSEEKLFF. CDR3 DNA: TGTGCCAGCAGTTACTCTGGGAGTGAAGAAAAACTGTTTTTT.

V is TRBV30 and J is TRBJ1-3, with TRBD1 identical over 7 bases. CDR3 size: 13 residues. V was pared by 8 bases and J by 3 bases, with 7 bases of the junction left unmatched. CDR1 GTSNPN and CDR2 SVGIG come from the germline V gene (reference sequence). CDR3 coding DNA: TGTGCCATAGACAGGGTTGGTGGAAACACCATATATTTT. It yields the protein CAIDRVGGNTIYF.

V usage is TRBV9 and J usage is TRBJ1-1; D is unclear. The V end lost 1 base, the J end lost 0 bases, and 10 bases lay between the germline ends. CDR1 is SGDLS, CDR2 YYNGEE, per germline. The CDR3 totals 15 residues. CDR3 amino acids: CASSVRESMNTEAFF. The CDR3 DNA sequence: TGTGCCAGCAGCGTAAGGGAGTCCATGAACACTGAAGCTTTCTTT.

The CDR3 DNA follows: TGTGCCAGCAGTTTAATGGTCCTAGGGAGACTGACCGTCAACTATGGCTACACCTTC. The encoded protein is CASSLMVLGRLTVNYGYTF. The J gene is TRBJ1-2, the V gene TRBV27; no firm D call. The germline V gene encodes CDR1 MNHEY and CDR2 SMNVEV (reference sequence). CDR3 length equals 19 residues. V lost 2 bases and J 2 bases, leaving 24 bases between the germline ends.

V is TRBV12-5 and J is TRBJ1-5, with D perhaps matching TRBD1 (5 bases). The CDR3 totals 13 residues. Germline CDR1 LGHNT, CDR2 FRNRAP. Trimming pared 6 bases from V and 2 bases from J, leaving 8 bases between. Here the CDR3 reads CASGWGGNQPQHF. The DNA of the CDR3 is TGTGCTAGTGGCTGGGGGGGCAATCAGCCCCAGCATTTT.

This rearrangement joins TRBV12-3 or TRBV12-4 to TRBJ1-1, with D possibly being TRBD1 (5 bases). The CDR3 runs to 13 residues. V lost 9 bases and J lost 0, with 11 bases in between. The CDR3 protein is CASMRQLNTEAFF. The CDR3 DNA reads TGTGCCAGTATGAGACAGTTGAACACTGAAGCTTTCTTT.

The CDR3 DNA follows: TGTGCCAGCAGCTTAGACGACAGGGGAGGGGAGCAGTACTTC. Protein sequence: CASSLDDRGGEQYF. The rearrangement joins TRBV11-3 to TRBJ2-7, with a tentative D call TRBD1 (8 bases). The V gene lost 0 bases and the J gene lost 7 bases, with 13 bases spanning the gap. CDR1 and CDR2 (germline): SGHNT, YENEEA. The CDR3 totals 14 residues.

The chain recombines TRBV19 with TRBJ1-4; D remains unclear. In germline, CDR1 is LNHDA, CDR2 SQIVND (reference sequence). V dropped 1 base and J dropped 3 bases, with 18 bases sitting between them. The CDR3 consists of 18 residues. The CDR3 loop is CASSIGDSSVVANEKLFF. DNA of the CDR3: TGTGCCAGTAGTATAGGAGACTCTTCAGTAGTGGCTAATGAAAAACTGTTTTTT. The whole variable domain, filled in from reference TRBV19 and TRBJ1-4, reads DGGITQSPKYLFRKEGQNVTLSCEQNLNHDAMYWYRQDPGQGLRLIYYSQIVNDFQKGDIAEGYSVSREKKESFPLTVTSAQKNPTAFYLCASSIGDSSVVANEKLFFGSGTQLSVL.

The chain has TRBV4-2 and TRBJ1-1, with a weak D call TRBD1 (6 bases). Trimming cost V 0 bases and J 6 bases, with 11 bases left between them. The CDR3 loop spans 14 amino acids. The germline gives CDR1 LGHNA, CDR2 YNFKEQ. The CDR3 loop is CASSQEGANAEAFF. Written as DNA, the CDR3 is TGTGCCAGCAGCCAAGAGGGGGCTAACGCTGAAGCTTTCTTT.

V usage is TRBV5-1 and J usage is TRBJ1-1; D ambiguous. This CDR3 contains 13 residues. Germline V gene sequence: CDR1 SGHRS, CDR2 YFSETQ. Trimming removed 3 bases at V and 3 bases at J, with 9 bases between. The CDR3 reads CASSYRGDTEAFF. The CDR3 DNA reads TGCGCCAGCAGCTATCGAGGAGACACTGAAGCTTTCTTT.

This clone is a singleton in its sample. The chain combines TRBV30 with TRBJ1-1; 7 nucleotides align to TRBD1. V lost 5 bases to trimming and J lost 5 bases; unmatched junction nucleotides: 5. CDR3 size: 12 residues. The germline V gene has CDR1 GTSNPN and CDR2 SVGIG (reference sequence). The CDR3 coding sequence is TGTGCCTGGGCAGACAGGGAGACTGAAGCTTTCTTT. Protein product: CAWADRETEAFF.

V is TRBV7-9 and J is TRBJ2-5; 7 bases agree with TRBD1. Germline V gene data show CDR1 as SEHNR and CDR2 as FQNEAQ (reference sequence). The CDR3 covers 15 residues. V lost 4 bases, J lost 7 bases, and 12 bases stayed unmatched. As DNA, the CDR3 is TGTGCCAGCAGCTCCCGACAGGGTCCACCTTGGACCCAGTACTTC. It specifies CASSSRQGPPWTQYF.